The 19 T cell receptor beta chains given below trace back to one sample, sequenced in a study of cytomegalovirus exposure and HLA in healthy donors. Primers: 60 Vbeta forward and 13 Jbeta reverse. Clones were sequenced by immunoSEQ multiplex PCR, and TCRdb holds only the in-frame ones, with some missing. The table lists about 180,000 clones, 70% to 80% of them singletons. Material: PBMCs. The origin of the receptors is a man aged 18 to 29 in good health and CMV-seronegative.

The chain recombines TRBV19 with TRBJ1-1; TRBD1 is a possible D gene (5 bases). The CDR3 runs 13 residues. Looked up from germline, CDR1 is LNHDA and CDR2 is SQIVND (reference sequence). V was shortened by 6 bases and J by 6 bases, with 14 bases between the two germline ends. CDR3 amino acids: CASRSTVLPEAFF. In nucleotides, the CDR3 is TGTGCCAGTAGGTCGACAGTACTCCCTGAAGCTTTCTTT. The full variable domain, with the rest looked up from reference TRBV19 and TRBJ1-1, is DGGITQSPKYLFRKEGQNVTLSCEQNLNHDAMYWYRQDPGQGLRLIYYSQIVNDFQKGDIAEGYSVSREKKESFPLTVTSAQKNPTAFYLCASRSTVLPEAFFGQGTRLTVV.

The chain uses TRBV18 and TRBJ2-1; TRBD2 matches at 12 bases. CDR1 and CDR2 from the germline V gene are KGHSH and LQKENI. This CDR3 is built from 17 residues. J gave up 4 bases and V 3 bases, and 7 bases lay outside the gene matches. CDR3 in amino acids: CASSPRTSGGIYNEQFF. The CDR3 bases are TGTGCCAGCTCACCTAGAACTAGCGGGGGGATATACAATGAGCAGTTCTTC. The full variable domain, in which reference TRBV18 and TRBJ2-1 provide the parts outside the CDR3, is NAGVMQNPRHLVRRRGQEARLRCSPMKGHSHVYWYRQLPEEGLKFMVYLQKENIIDESGMPKERFSAEFPKEGPSILRIQQVVRGDSAAYFCASSPRTSGGIYNEQFFGPGTRLTVL.

V is TRBV5-1 and J is TRBJ2-3; 11 nucleotides align to TRBD2. This CDR3 region has 17 residues. Germline V CDR1 and CDR2: SGHRS, YFSETQ. Trimming at V came to 4 bases and at J to 2 bases, leaving 9 bases not matched to a gene. CDR3 nucleotides: TGCGCCAGCAGCATACTTGGACTAGCGGGTCCCACAGATACGCAGTATTTT. Translating it yields CASSILGLAGPTDTQYF. The complete variable domain, with remaining parts taken from reference TRBV5-1 and TRBJ2-3, reads KAGVTQTPRYLIKTRGQQVTLSCSPISGHRSVSWYQQTPGQGLQFLFEYFSETQRNKGNFPGRFSGRQFSNSRSEMNVSTLELGDSALYLCASSILGLAGPTDTQYFGPGTRLTVL.

The J gene is TRBJ1-2, the V gene TRBV30; no clear D. CDR3 length: 11 amino acids. The germline gives CDR1 GTSNPN, CDR2 SVGIG (reference sequence). V lost 4 bases to trimming and J lost 2 bases, with 5 bases between them. CDR3 sequence (DNA): TGTGCCTGGACGGAGAACTATGGCTACACCTTC. The encoded protein is CAWTENYGYTF.

This sequence joins TRBV6-1 and TRBJ1-6; 7 bases map to TRBD1. This CDR3 region has 15 residues. The germline CDR1 and CDR2 sequences are MNHNS and SASEGT. Trimming took 4 bases from V and 9 from J; bases not matched to a gene: 9. DNA of the CDR3: TGTGCCAGCAGTGGACGGACAGGTTTGGTTTCACCCCTCCACTTT. It codes for CASSGRTGLVSPLHF.

The gene calls are TRBV7-3 and TRBJ2-5; weak D call: TRBD2 (6 bases). The V gene's germline CDR1 is SGHTA and CDR2 FQGTGA. The V and J ends lost 1 base and 1 base respectively, with 10 bases between them. CDR3 length: 15 residues. As DNA, the CDR3 is TGTGCCAGCAGCTTAAATGGCGGGGCCCAAGAGACCCAGTACTTC. It is translated as CASSLNGGAQETQYF.

The rearrangement joins TRBV4-3 to TRBJ2-3, with 7 nucleotides matching TRBD1. The J segment lost 2 bases and the V segment lost 9 bases, leaving 8 bases of the junction unmatched. Germline V gene sequence: CDR1 LGHNA, CDR2 YSLEER. This CDR3 region has 14 residues. The CDR3 DNA follows: TGCGCCAGTGCCCGGACAGGAACCACAGATACGCAGTATTTT. Translating it yields CASARTGTTDTQYF.

The CDR3 region is CASSDLLAVYQETQYF. CDR3 coding DNA: TGTGCCAGCAGTGATTTACTAGCGGTGTACCAAGAGACCCAGTACTTC. The chain combines TRBV2 with TRBJ2-5, with 8 bases lining up with TRBD2. The CDR3 is 16 amino acids. The J segment lost 0 bases and the V segment lost 3 bases, leaving 6 bases of the junction unmatched. Germline V CDR1 and CDR2: SNHLY, FYNNEI.

V and J are TRBV7-9 and TRBJ2-1, with TRBD2 matching over 12 bases. Germline CDR1 reads SEHNR; CDR2 reads FQNEAQ (reference sequence). After removal of 5 bases from V and 4 bases from J, the junction contained 3 bases not matched to a gene. The CDR3 contains 15 residues. CDR3: CASSQTSGGYNEQFF. The CDR3 region has the DNA TGTGCCAGCAGCCAGACTAGCGGGGGTTACAATGAGCAGTTCTTC.

The chain recombines TRBV30 with TRBJ1-1, with D possibly TRBD1 on 6 matching bases. The ends were cut back, 2 bases at V and 0 bases at J, with 19 bases in the middle. The CDR3 has 17 residues. Germline CDR1 and CDR2: GTSNPN and SVGIG (reference sequence). CDR3: CAWSRPGGRVMNTEAFF. The CDR3 DNA sequence: TGTGCCTGGAGTAGGCCGGGGGGCAGGGTCATGAACACTGAAGCTTTCTTT.

This clone appeared a single time. This rearrangement joins TRBV11-3 to TRBJ1-4; TRBD1 matches at 7 bases. V was pared by 6 bases and J by 0 bases, with 16 bases of the junction left unmatched. Looked up from germline, CDR1 is SGHNT and CDR2 is YENEEA. The CDR3 contains 19 residues. CDR3 in DNA: TGTGCCAGCAGAATTACCGGGACAGATTATTTTGCAACTAATGAAAAACTGTTTTTT. As protein: CASRITGTDYFATNEKLFF.

The chain carries TRBV5-6 and TRBJ2-5, with 7 bases identical to TRBD1. The last part of the DNA fits TRBJ2-7 better; the J call may be wrong. The CDR3 sequence is 17 residues long. Germline V lookup: CDR1 SGHDT, CDR2 YYEEEE. The CDR3 DNA follows: TGTGCCAGCAGCTTGGTAAGCTACAGGGGACCCTCCTACGAGCAGTACTTC. Its translation: CASSLVSYRGPSYEQYF.

V is TRBV19 and J is TRBJ1-2; 8 bases map to TRBD1. Per the germline V gene, CDR1 is LNHDA and CDR2 is SQIVND (reference sequence). V shed 7 bases and J 3 bases; nucleotides not matched to a gene: 7. CDR3 size: 14 residues. The CDR3 DNA sequence: TGTGCCAGTACCGTGGACAGGGCTGACTATGGCTACACCTTC. Its protein is CASTVDRADYGYTF.

The V and J genes are TRBV30 and TRBJ2-3; a possible D gene is TRBD2 (5 bases). CDR1 and CDR2 (germline): GTSNPN, SVGIG (reference sequence). V lost 6 bases to trimming and J lost 6 bases, with 10 bases between them. The CDR3 is 11 residues long. The CDR3 is CACSRGDTQYF. The CDR3, as DNA: TGTGCCTGCAGTCGCGGGGATACGCAGTATTTT.

The CDR3 DNA reads as TGTGCCAGCAGTGAAACTAGCGGGGCCTACGAGCAGTACTTC. Its translation: CASSETSGAYEQYF. This chain joins TRBV2 and TRBJ2-7, with 10 bases fitting TRBD2. Trimming removed 2 bases from V and 2 bases from J; junction bases left unmatched: 0. Germline CDR1 and CDR2: SNHLY and FYNNEI. This CDR3 comprises 14 residues.

This rearrangement joins TRBV7-9 to TRBJ1-2, with TRBD1 identical over 8 bases. This CDR3 contains 16 residues. Germline loops: CDR1 SEHNR, CDR2 FQNEAQ (reference sequence). Losses at the gene ends were 1 base for V and 8 bases for J; bases not matched to a gene: 12. The CDR3 sequence is CASSLVSGQVTRGYTF. In DNA form, the CDR3 reads TGTGCCAGCAGCTTAGTTTCGGGACAGGTAACTCGCGGCTACACCTTC.

This clone is a singleton in its sample. The chain carries TRBV11-2 and TRBJ2-7; perhaps TRBD2 as D (5 bases). Trimming pared 2 bases from V and 2 bases from J, leaving 13 bases between. CDR1 is SGHAT, CDR2 FQNNGV, per germline. CDR3 size: 15 residues. CDR3 coding DNA: TGTGCCAGCAGCTTATATTCAGCGGCCACCTACGAGCAGTACTTC. Translating it yields CASSLYSAATYEQYF.

The V gene is TRBV4-1, the J gene TRBJ2-3, with 9 bases that match TRBD2. The ends lost 3 bases at V and 4 bases at J; junction bases unmatched: 5. The CDR3 spans 15 residues. Germline assignment: CDR1 MGHRA and CDR2 YSYEKL. The CDR3 coding sequence is TGCGCCAGCAGCCAGCGGGAGGGAATCTCAGATACGCAGTATTTT. Its protein is CASSQREGISDTQYF.

This clone showed up just once. The V call is TRBV7-9, the J call TRBJ2-7; D perhaps matches TRBD2 (5 bases). Trimming took 2 bases from V and 0 from J, leaving 11 bases between them. Germline V gene lookup returns CDR1 SEHNR and CDR2 FQNEAQ (reference sequence). The CDR3 is made up of 15 amino acids. The CDR3 here is CASSLRSGSSYEQYF. The CDR3 region has the DNA TGTGCCAGCAGCTTAAGGAGCGGTAGCTCCTACGAGCAGTACTTC.